This T cell receptor (beta chain) was found in a study of T cell responses to AZD1222 COVID-19 vaccine. Across the whole study: Some second doses came at about 4 weeks and others at about 12 weeks; these were pooled.

General study findings and limits: Once two AZD1222 doses were given, Spike-specific TCR breadth and depth went up. Clonal diversity may have been underestimated in mostly white British donors. Baseline seropositivity characterized only six AZD1222 recipients.

This clone has only one observation. The antigen is unknown. The assay was immunoSEQ multiplex PCR, and TCRdb's table has in-frame clones only and misses some. The sample lists approximately 150,000 clones; 91% were seen once. The CDR3 spans 17 residues. Trimming pared 0 bases from V and 0 bases from J, leaving 11 bases between. Germline CDR1 and CDR2: LGHNA and YSLEER. J is TRBJ2-2 and V is TRBV4-3; D remains ambiguous. Sequencing was performed on peripheral blood, taken on day 0 of AZD1222 vaccination. The sequence was obtained from an adult in good health. CDR3 amino acids: CASSQDAVAANTGELFF. In nucleotides, the CDR3 is TGCGCCAGCAGCCAAGATGCGGTAGCAGCGAACACCGGGGAGCTGTTTTTT.